These 32 T cell receptor beta chains were all obtained from the same sample, sequenced in a study of blood T cell repertoires in COVID-19. TCRdb's table, derived via immunoSEQ multiplex PCR, lists solely in-frame clones and lacks some. The repertoire holds approximately 210,000 clones, with 65% to 85% as singletons. The sequenced material came from PBMCs or T cells enriched from blood (not recorded which). Receptors were obtained from a young man with acute COVID-19.

This clone was recorded only once. The chain combines TRBV7-2 with TRBJ2-3; 7 nucleotides agree with TRBD2. Trimming took 3 bases from V and 1 from J; bases not matched to a gene: 4. CDR1 SGHTA and CDR2 FQGNSA come from the germline V gene. The CDR3 is made up of 15 amino acids. The CDR3 sequence: CASSFHSGGTDTQYF. CDR3 nucleotide sequence: TGTGCCAGCAGCTTTCACAGCGGGGGCACAGATACGCAGTATTTT.

This rearrangement joins TRBV1 to TRBJ2-7; TRBD2 was called by the table and not checked on the DNA. TRBV1 is tagged as a pseudogene. CDR3 size: 13 residues. CDR3 region: CTSKIAGGYEQYF. CDR3 coding DNA: TGCACCAGCAAAATAGCGGGGGGCTACGAGCAGTACTTC.

The chain has TRBV7-2 and TRBJ1-1, with D perhaps TRBD1 (6 bases). Germline CDR1 and CDR2: SGHTA and FQGNSA. V lost 3 bases to trimming and J lost 0 bases, with 8 bases between them. The CDR3 is made up of 14 amino acids. The CDR3: CASSFQGLNTEAFF. DNA for the CDR3: TGTGCCAGCAGCTTTCAGGGGTTGAACACTGAAGCTTTCTTT.

The count of this clone is one. This sequence joins TRBV6-5 and TRBJ1-1, with 8 nucleotides matching TRBD1. The V segment lost 0 bases and the J segment 2 bases; nucleotides outside the gene matches: 2. The CDR3 contains 15 residues. Germline V gives CDR1 MNHEY, CDR2 SVGAGI. This chain's CDR3 is CASSYSGQGNTEAFF. Written as DNA, the CDR3 is TGTGCCAGCAGTTACTCCGGACAGGGAAACACTGAAGCTTTCTTT.

V is TRBV6-6 and J is TRBJ2-3, with D perhaps matching TRBD1 (6 bases). CDR1 is MNHNY, CDR2 SVGAGI, per germline (reference sequence). The V and J ends lost 8 bases and 6 bases respectively, with 21 bases between them. This CDR3 spans 15 amino acids. The chain's CDR3 is CASWPGTLSRDTQYF. The CDR3, as DNA: TGTGCCAGCTGGCCCGGGACATTAAGCCGCGATACGCAGTATTTT.

This chain joins TRBV19 and TRBJ1-2; TRBD1 might be the D (5 bases). The germline gives CDR1 LNHDA, CDR2 SQIVND (reference sequence). CDR3 length equals 18 residues. Trimming removed 4 bases at V and 0 bases at J, with 21 bases between. The CDR3 sequence: CASSTKGGGGPSNYGYTF. The CDR3 region has the DNA TGTGCCAGTAGTACCAAGGGTGGCGGGGGACCCTCTAACTATGGCTACACCTTC. Looking up the rest from reference TRBV19 and TRBJ1-2 gives the full variable domain: DGGITQSPKYLFRKEGQNVTLSCEQNLNHDAMYWYRQDPGQGLRLIYYSQIVNDFQKGDIAEGYSVSREKKESFPLTVTSAQKNPTAFYLCASSTKGGGGPSNYGYTFGSGTRLTVV.

The CDR3 bases are TGTGCCAGCAGTCCCCCTAGCGGGGGCAAGAAGACCCAGTACTTC. Residues: CASSPPSGGKKTQYF. The chain recombines TRBV6-2 or TRBV6-3 with TRBJ2-5, with 10 positions matching TRBD2. Per germline, CDR1 MNHEY and CDR2 SVGEGT. V dropped 5 bases and J dropped 6; count of bases not matched to a gene: 9. CDR3 length: 15 amino acids.

This clone was seen only a few times. The chain has TRBV3-1 (or the pseudogene TRBV3-2) and TRBJ1-3; 7 nucleotides match TRBD1. Germline V lookup: CDR1 LGHDT, CDR2 YNNKEL (reference sequence). V dropped 4 bases and J dropped 5; count of bases not matched to a gene: 5. This CDR3 has 14 amino acids. CDR3 nucleotides: TGTGCCAGCAGCCGCGGGACAGTCAGAAACACCATATATTTT. This codes for CASSRGTVRNTIYF.

Only a few counts were recorded for this clone. The chain links TRBV6-6 to TRBJ1-3; D not resolved. The V end lost 5 bases, the J end lost 0 bases, and 17 bases lay between the germline ends. Germline CDR1 is MNHNY and CDR2 is SVGAGI (reference sequence). This CDR3 has 17 amino acids. The CDR3 DNA reads TGTGCCAGCAGTCCATTCCCCTCCGCCAGCTCTGGAAACACCATATATTTT. Protein product: CASSPFPSASSGNTIYF.

This clone was seen many times. The germline gene is not matched at one end of the junction; a read error may be the cause. This chain uses TRBV30 with TRBJ1-2; D is uncertain. Germline CDR1 GTSNPN, CDR2 SVGIG (reference sequence). This CDR3 has 11 amino acids. The CDR3 region is CAWSVRPTAPF. The CDR3, as DNA: TGTGCCTGGAGTGTGCGGCCTACCGCCCCCTTC.

In the case of this clone: Other DNA sequences within the sample encode an identical CDR3. The chain uses TRBV19 and TRBJ2-1; 8 bases fit TRBD1. The CDR3 loop spans 15 amino acids. The ends lost 3 bases at V and 1 base at J; junction bases unmatched: 2. The germline V gene encodes CDR1 LNHDA and CDR2 SQIVND (reference sequence). The CDR3 is CASSMTGVSYNEQFF. The CDR3 DNA is TGTGCCAGTAGTATGACAGGGGTATCCTACAATGAGCAGTTCTTC.

The V gene is TRBV27, the J gene TRBJ1-2; 10 nucleotides line up with TRBD1. CDR1 MNHEY and CDR2 SMNVEV come from the germline V gene (reference sequence). This CDR3 is 14 amino acids long. With V trimmed by 4 bases and J by 3 bases, 2 bases remained unmatched. The CDR3 bases are TGTGCCAGCAGTTCCGGGACAGGGGACTATGGCTACACCTTC. Protein sequence: CASSSGTGDYGYTF.

The chain has TRBV12-3 or TRBV12-4 and TRBJ1-5; tentative D call: TRBD1 (5 bases). Trimming removed 8 bases from V and 6 bases from J, with 14 bases in between. The CDR3 is 13 amino acids. CDR3 region: CASDRTMGQPQHF. The CDR3 DNA is TGTGCCAGCGACAGAACCATGGGTCAGCCCCAGCATTTT.

The rearrangement joins TRBV28 to TRBJ1-5; no reliable D call. Trimming removed 2 bases from V and 2 bases from J, with 10 bases in between. The CDR3 runs 15 residues. Germline CDR1 MDHEN, CDR2 SYDVKM. DNA of the CDR3: TGTGCCAGCAGTTTAAGAGGGAATGGCAATCAGCCCCAGCATTTT. Encoded protein: CASSLRGNGNQPQHF.

V and J are TRBV3-1 (or the pseudogene TRBV3-2) and TRBJ1-2, with 8 bases fitting TRBD1. The length of the CDR3 is 15 residues. The junction had 4 bases not matched to a gene; V was cut back by 0 bases and J by 4 bases. Germline V lookup: CDR1 LGHDT, CDR2 YNNKEL (reference sequence). This CDR3 reads CASSQEADRAYGYTF. In DNA, the CDR3 is TGTGCCAGCAGCCAAGAGGCGGACAGGGCCTATGGCTACACCTTC.

This chain joins TRBV27 and TRBJ2-3, with 7 bases fitting TRBD1. The J segment lost 5 bases and the V segment lost 1 base, leaving 6 bases of the junction unmatched. The germline CDR1 and CDR2 sequences are MNHEY and SMNVEV (reference sequence). The CDR3 has 15 residues. CDR3 in amino acids: CASSLYTGDVDTQYF. CDR3 DNA: TGTGCCAGCAGTTTATATACAGGGGACGTAGATACGCAGTATTTT.

This clone was seen a handful of times. The chain couples TRBV7-9 to TRBJ1-5; 8 bases fit TRBD1. The CDR3 covers 14 residues. The germline V gene has CDR1 SEHNR and CDR2 FQNEAQ (reference sequence). V lost 5 bases and J lost 6; bases outside the gene matches: 6. CDR3: CASSLQGAGQPQHF. CDR3 nucleotide sequence: TGTGCCAGCAGCCTGCAGGGGGCCGGTCAGCCCCAGCATTTT.

V is TRBV7-9 and J is TRBJ1-1; D ambiguous. Trimming shortened V by 6 bases and J by 5 bases, and 16 bases separated the two germline ends. Germline CDR1 reads SEHNR; CDR2 reads FQNEAQ (reference sequence). The CDR3 runs 14 residues. In DNA, the CDR3 is TGTGCCAGCAGACCGCCCGGCCCGGGAACTGAAGCTTTCTTT. Amino acids: CASRPPGPGTEAFF.

This clone was counted only a few times. The V gene is TRBV7-6, the J gene TRBJ2-7; 16 bases fit TRBD2. From germline, CDR1 is SGHVS and CDR2 FNYEAQ. Trimming cost V 6 bases and J 4 bases; bases outside gene matches: 3. This CDR3 spans 15 amino acids. The DNA of the CDR3 is TGTGCCAGCAGGGGACTAGCGGGGGGGAGTTACGAGCAGTACTTC. Its translation is CASRGLAGGSYEQYF.

This clone has a count of ten or more. The germline gene is not matched at one end of the junction; a read error may be the cause. The V and J genes are TRBV6-5 and TRBJ1-6; a possible D gene is TRBD1 (6 bases). Germline lookup yields CDR1 MNHEY and CDR2 SVGAGI. The CDR3 extends over 14 amino acids. In DNA form, the CDR3 reads TGTGCCAGTAAACAGGGCTCCCATAATTCACCCCTCCACTTT. Translation gives CASKQGSHNSPLHF.

This clone was recorded only once. V and J are TRBV5-5 and TRBJ1-5; 7 positions match TRBD1. Germline-derived CDR1 and CDR2 are SGHKS and YYEKEE (reference sequence). CDR3 size: 16 residues. Trimming took 1 base from V and 0 from J; bases not matched to a gene: 4. CDR3 sequence: CASSLRTGDSNQPQHF. The CDR3 nucleotides read TGTGCCAGCAGCTTGAGGACAGGAGATAGCAATCAGCCCCAGCATTTT.

The rearrangement links TRBV4-2 to TRBJ1-2; unclear D gene. Germline-derived CDR1 and CDR2 are LGHNA and YNFKEQ. The CDR3 is 18 residues long. V was cut by 0 bases and J by 3 bases, with 20 bases left in between. CDR3: CASSQEGSFAVSDYGYTF. CDR3 sequence (DNA): TGTGCCAGCAGCCAAGAAGGCTCCTTCGCGGTTTCGGACTATGGCTACACCTTC.

The V call is TRBV30, the J call TRBJ1-6; 9 bases align to TRBD1. Germline V gene data show CDR1 as GTSNPN and CDR2 as SVGIG (reference sequence). This CDR3 has 17 amino acids. V shed 7 bases and J 0 bases; nucleotides not matched to a gene: 10. The CDR3 is CAFDWDRASSYNSPLHF. The DNA for the CDR3 is TGTGCCTTCGATTGGGACAGGGCAAGCTCCTATAATTCACCCCTCCACTTT.

This chain joins TRBV14 and TRBJ2-5; TRBD2 aligns across 8 bases. Germline values: CDR1 SGHDN, CDR2 FVKESK. Unmatched junction bases numbered 7, after V lost 5 bases and J lost 5 bases. The CDR3 has 14 amino acids. DNA for the CDR3: TGTGCCAGCAGCGTCCGGGGGGGCCGGGAGACCCAGTACTTC. Its protein product is CASSVRGGRETQYF.

Only one count was recorded for this clone. The CDR3 bases are TGTGCCAGCAGGCCTGACAGGGGCCTAAACACTGAAGCTTTCTTT. The encoded protein is CASRPDRGLNTEAFF. The V and J genes are TRBV14 and TRBJ1-1; 8 nucleotides agree with TRBD1. V was clipped by 6 bases and J by 2 bases; unmatched bases: 8. This CDR3 comprises 15 residues. The germline V gene has CDR1 SGHDN and CDR2 FVKESK.

The chain joins TRBV27 to TRBJ1-6; perhaps TRBD1 as D (5 bases). The V end lost 4 bases, the J end lost 13 bases, and 17 bases lay between the germline ends. This CDR3 has 14 amino acids. Germline V gives CDR1 MNHEY, CDR2 SMNVEV (reference sequence). In nucleotides, the CDR3 is TGTGCCAGCAGTTCCGGCGGGGGAAGGATCCCCCTCCACTTT. Amino acids: CASSSGGGRIPLHF.

This chain joins TRBV18 and TRBJ1-1, with 9 bases fitting TRBD1. CDR3 length equals 16 residues. Germline V lookup: CDR1 KGHSH, CDR2 LQKENI. V was clipped by 6 bases and J by 5 bases; unmatched bases: 13. The CDR3: CASSPGQGGGKTEAFF. DNA for the CDR3: TGTGCCAGCTCCCCGGGACAGGGAGGTGGAAAGACTGAAGCTTTCTTT.

The V call is TRBV7-3, the J call TRBJ2-2; D call uncertain. CDR3 length: 13 amino acids. The germline gives CDR1 SGHTA, CDR2 FQGTGA. V lost 1 base and J lost 7, with 7 bases in between. The CDR3 is CASSLKRGGELFF. CDR3 bases: TGTGCCAGCAGCTTAAAAAGAGGCGGGGAGCTGTTTTTT.

The chain couples TRBV28 to TRBJ1-1, with D unclear. The CDR3 extends over 13 amino acids. CDR1 and CDR2 from the germline V gene are MDHEN and SYDVKM. V was pared by 10 bases and J by 0 bases, with 12 bases between. The CDR3 region has the DNA TGTGCCACTGAAGGAGATCTGAACACTGAAGCTTTCTTT. Protein product: CATEGDLNTEAFF.

The chain links TRBV5-1 to TRBJ1-1, with D perhaps TRBD1 (6 bases). V lost 0 bases and J 4 bases, leaving 10 bases between the germline ends. Germline V gene data show CDR1 as SGHRS and CDR2 as YFSETQ. This CDR3 comprises 14 residues. This CDR3 reads CASSLEQGGTEAFF. CDR3 in DNA: TGCGCCAGCAGCTTGGAACAGGGTGGCACTGAAGCTTTCTTT.

The chain carries TRBV6-1 and TRBJ2-2; 10 bases map to TRBD1. The CDR3 is made up of 15 amino acids. The germline gives CDR1 MNHNS, CDR2 SASEGT. V lost 2 bases and J lost 9; bases outside the gene matches: 6. CDR3 sequence: CASSERDRGNRELFF. Written as DNA, the CDR3 is TGTGCCAGCAGTGAAAGGGACAGGGGTAACAGGGAGCTGTTTTTT.

V gene TRBV3-1 (or the pseudogene TRBV3-2) combines with J gene TRBJ2-3, with 8 bases matching TRBD2. Trimming cost V 2 bases and J 5 bases; bases outside gene matches: 3. The CDR3 has 14 amino acids. Germline CDR1 reads LGHDT; CDR2 reads YNNKEL (reference sequence). CDR3 coding DNA: TGTGCCAGCAGCCAAACTAGCGGTAGAGATACGCAGTATTTT. Translating gives CASSQTSGRDTQYF.